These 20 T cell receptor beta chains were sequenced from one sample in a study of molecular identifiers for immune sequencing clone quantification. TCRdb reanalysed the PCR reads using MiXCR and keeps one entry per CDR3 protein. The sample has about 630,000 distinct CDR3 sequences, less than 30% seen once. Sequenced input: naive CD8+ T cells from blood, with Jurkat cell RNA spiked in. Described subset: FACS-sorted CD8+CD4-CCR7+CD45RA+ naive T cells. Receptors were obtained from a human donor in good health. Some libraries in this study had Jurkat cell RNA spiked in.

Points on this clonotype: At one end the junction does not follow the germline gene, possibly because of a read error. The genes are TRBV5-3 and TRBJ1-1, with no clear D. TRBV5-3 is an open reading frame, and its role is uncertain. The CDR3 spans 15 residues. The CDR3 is CASSLIGGLATEAFF. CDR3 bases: TGTGCCAGCAGCTTGATCGGAGGGCTGGCCACTGAAGCTTTCTTT.

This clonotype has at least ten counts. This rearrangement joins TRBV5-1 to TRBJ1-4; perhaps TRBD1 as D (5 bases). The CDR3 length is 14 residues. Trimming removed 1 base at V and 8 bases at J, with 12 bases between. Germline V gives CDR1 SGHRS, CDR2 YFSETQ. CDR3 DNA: TGCGCCAGCAGCTTGTTGGCAGGGAACGAAAAACTGTTTTTT. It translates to CASSLLAGNEKLFF. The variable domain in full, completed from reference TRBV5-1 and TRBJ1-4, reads KAGVTQTPRYLIKTRGQQVTLSCSPISGHRSVSWYQQTPGQGLQFLFEYFSETQRNKGNFPGRFSGRQFSNSRSEMNVSTLELGDSALYLCASSLLAGNEKLFFGSGTQLSVL.

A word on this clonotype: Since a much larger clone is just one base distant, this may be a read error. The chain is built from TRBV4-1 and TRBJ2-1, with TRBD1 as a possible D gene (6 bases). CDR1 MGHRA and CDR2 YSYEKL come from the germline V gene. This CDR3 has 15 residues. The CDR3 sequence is CASSQDSGGYNEQLF. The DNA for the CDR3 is TGCGCCAGCAGCCAAGATAGTGGGGGCTACAATGAGCAGTTGTTC.

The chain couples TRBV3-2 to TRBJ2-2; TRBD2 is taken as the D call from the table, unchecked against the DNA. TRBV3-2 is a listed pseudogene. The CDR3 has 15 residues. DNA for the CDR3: TGTGCCAGCGGCCGTTCGCTAGGGAACACCGGGGAGCTGTTTTTT. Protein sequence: CASGRSLGNTGELFF.

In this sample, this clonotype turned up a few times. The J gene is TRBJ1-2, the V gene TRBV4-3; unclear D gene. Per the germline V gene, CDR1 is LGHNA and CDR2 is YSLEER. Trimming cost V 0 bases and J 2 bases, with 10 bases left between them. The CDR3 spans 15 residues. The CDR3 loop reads CASSQDVEPNYGYTF. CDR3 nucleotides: TGCGCCAGCAGCCAAGATGTGGAGCCGAACTATGGCTACACCTTC.

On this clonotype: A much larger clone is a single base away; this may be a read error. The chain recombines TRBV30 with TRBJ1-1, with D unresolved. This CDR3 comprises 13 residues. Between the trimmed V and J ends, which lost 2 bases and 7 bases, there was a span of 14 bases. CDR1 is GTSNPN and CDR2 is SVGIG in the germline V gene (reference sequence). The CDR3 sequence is CAWSIPLTDEAFF. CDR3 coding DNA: TGTGCCTGGAGTATACCATTAACGGATGAAGCTTTCTTT.

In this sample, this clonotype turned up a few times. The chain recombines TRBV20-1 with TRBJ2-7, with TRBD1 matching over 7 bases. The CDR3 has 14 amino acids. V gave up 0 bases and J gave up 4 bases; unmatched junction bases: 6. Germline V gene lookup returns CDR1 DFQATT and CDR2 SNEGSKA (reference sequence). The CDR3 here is CSARDGTEFYEQYF. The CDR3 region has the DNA TGCAGTGCTAGAGATGGGACAGAGTTTTACGAGCAGTACTTC.

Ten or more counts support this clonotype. The CDR3 protein is CASSQGELREDQETQYF. Written as DNA, the CDR3 is TGTGCCAGCAGCCAAGGAGAATTGCGGGAAGACCAAGAGACCCAGTACTTC. The chain links TRBV14 to TRBJ2-5; D perhaps matches TRBD2 (6 bases). Germline loops: CDR1 SGHDN, CDR2 FVKESK. The CDR3 contains 17 residues. V was clipped by 1 base and J by 0 bases, with 15 bases between them.

In DNA, the CDR3 is TGTGCCAGTAGTAAAGGGACTAGCGGGGTATGGGAGACCCAGTACTTC. Translated: CASSKGTSGVWETQYF. V is TRBV19 and J is TRBJ2-5; 13 bases map to TRBD2. The V segment lost 4 bases and the J segment 5 bases; nucleotides outside the gene matches: 7. This CDR3 spans 16 amino acids. Germline V CDR1 and CDR2: LNHDA, SQIVND (reference sequence).

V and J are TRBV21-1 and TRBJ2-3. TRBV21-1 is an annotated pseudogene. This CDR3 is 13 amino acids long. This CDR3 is CASKNHSTDTQYF. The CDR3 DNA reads TGTGCCAGCAAAAACCATAGCACAGATACGCAGTATTTT.

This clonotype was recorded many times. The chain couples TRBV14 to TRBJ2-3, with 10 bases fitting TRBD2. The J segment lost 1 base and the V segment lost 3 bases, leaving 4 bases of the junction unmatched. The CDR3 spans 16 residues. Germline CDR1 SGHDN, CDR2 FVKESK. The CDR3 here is CASSHYGLAGTDTQYF. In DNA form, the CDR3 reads TGTGCCAGCAGCCACTACGGACTAGCGGGCACAGATACGCAGTATTTT.

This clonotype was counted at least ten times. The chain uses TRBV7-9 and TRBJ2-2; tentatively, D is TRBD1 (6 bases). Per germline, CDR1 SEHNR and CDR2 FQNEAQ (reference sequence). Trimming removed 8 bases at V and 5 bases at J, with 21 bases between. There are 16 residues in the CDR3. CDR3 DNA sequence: TGTGCCAGCGAAGGGGAACAGGGATGGGGGACCGGGGAGCTGTTTTTT. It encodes CASEGEQGWGTGELFF.

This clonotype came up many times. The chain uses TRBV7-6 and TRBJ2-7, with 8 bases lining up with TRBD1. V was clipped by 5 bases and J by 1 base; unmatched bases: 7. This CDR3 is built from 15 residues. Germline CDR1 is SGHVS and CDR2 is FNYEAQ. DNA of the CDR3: TGTGCCAGCAGCCCGGACAGGGCGGGTTCCTACGAGCAGTACTTC. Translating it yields CASSPDRAGSYEQYF.

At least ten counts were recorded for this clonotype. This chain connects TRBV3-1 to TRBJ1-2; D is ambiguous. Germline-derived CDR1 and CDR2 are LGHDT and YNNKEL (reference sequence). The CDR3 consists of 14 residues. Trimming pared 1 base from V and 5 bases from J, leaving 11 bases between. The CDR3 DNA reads TGTGCCAGCAGCCAAGGAGAACAGATTTATGGCTACACCTTC. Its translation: CASSQGEQIYGYTF.

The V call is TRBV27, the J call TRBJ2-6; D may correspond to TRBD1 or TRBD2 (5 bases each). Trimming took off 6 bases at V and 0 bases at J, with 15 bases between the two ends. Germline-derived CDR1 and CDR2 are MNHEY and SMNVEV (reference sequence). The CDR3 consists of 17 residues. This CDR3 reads CASSPTPGTSGANVLTF. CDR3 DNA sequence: TGTGCCAGCAGCCCCACCCCGGGGACCTCTGGGGCCAACGTCCTGACTTTC. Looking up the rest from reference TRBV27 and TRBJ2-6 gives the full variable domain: EAQVTQNPRYLITVTGKKLTVTCSQNMNHEYMSWYRQDPGLGLRQIYYSMNVEVTDKGDVPEGYKVSRKEKRNFPLILESPSPNQTSLYFCASSPTPGTSGANVLTFGAGSRLTVL.

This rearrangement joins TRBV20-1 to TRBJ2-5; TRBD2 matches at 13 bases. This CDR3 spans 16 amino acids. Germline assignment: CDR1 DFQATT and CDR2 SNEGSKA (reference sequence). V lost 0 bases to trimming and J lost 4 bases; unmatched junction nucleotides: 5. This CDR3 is CSARDWTSGGLETQYF. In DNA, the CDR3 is TGCAGTGCTAGAGATTGGACTAGCGGGGGACTAGAGACCCAGTACTTC.

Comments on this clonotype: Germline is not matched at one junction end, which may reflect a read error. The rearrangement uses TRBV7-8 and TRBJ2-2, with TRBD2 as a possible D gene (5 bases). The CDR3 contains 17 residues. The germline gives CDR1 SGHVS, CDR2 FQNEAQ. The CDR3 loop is CARSFPLDSTSTGELFF. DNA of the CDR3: TGTGCCAGAAGCTTCCCCCTGGACTCCACGAGCACCGGGGAGCTGTTTTTT.

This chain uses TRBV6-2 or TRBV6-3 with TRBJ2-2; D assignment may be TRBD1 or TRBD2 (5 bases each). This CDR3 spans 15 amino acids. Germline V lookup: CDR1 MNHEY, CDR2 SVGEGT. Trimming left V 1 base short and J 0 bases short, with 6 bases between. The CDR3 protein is CASSYWGSNTGELFF. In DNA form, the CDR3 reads TGTGCCAGCAGTTACTGGGGGTCGAACACCGGGGAGCTGTTTTTT.

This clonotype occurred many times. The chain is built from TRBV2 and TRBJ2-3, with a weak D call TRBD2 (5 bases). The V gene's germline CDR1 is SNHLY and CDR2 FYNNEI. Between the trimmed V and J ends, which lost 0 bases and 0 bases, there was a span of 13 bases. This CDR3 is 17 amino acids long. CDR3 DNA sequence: TGTGCCAGCAGTGAAGCTAGGACTCACCCTAGCACAGATACGCAGTATTTT. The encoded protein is CASSEARTHPSTDTQYF.

CDR3: CASGLSQGREQFF. As DNA, the CDR3 is TGTGCTAGTGGTTTGTCACAGGGCCGTGAGCAGTTCTTC. This chain joins TRBV12-5 and TRBJ2-1; D is perhaps TRBD1 (6 bases). Germline lookup yields CDR1 LGHNT and CDR2 FRNRAP. The CDR3 contains 13 residues. Trimming removed 2 bases from V and 9 bases from J, with 11 bases in between. Full variable domain (outside the CDR3, taken from reference TRBV12-5 and TRBJ2-1): DARVTQTPRHKVTEMGQEVTMRCQPILGHNTVFWYRQTMMQGLELLAYFRNRAPLDDSGMPKDRFSAEMPDATLATLKIQPSEPRDSAVYFCASGLSQGREQFFGPGTRLTVL.